This T cell receptor beta chain was sequenced for a study of shared clonotypes between healthy human individuals. Findings and caveats of the study: The represented genetic and exposure-history diversity was limited by the small number of donors.

Points on this clone: The antigen remains unidentified.

After removal of 8 bases from V and 6 bases from J, the junction contained 10 bases not matched to a gene. CDR1 and CDR2 (germline): SNHLY, FYNNEI. The CDR3 has 15 residues. The deep-level immunoSEQ assay was used. Here immunoSEQ multiplex PCR was the method, and the copy in TCRdb shows in-frame clones only, minus some. Of around 440,000 clones detected, over 60% appear once; the ten largest clones hold around 13%. This chain connects TRBV2 to TRBJ2-7, with 13 bases fitting TRBD2. The sequence was collected from a woman in her 40s in good health. Some clones in this sample may be carry-over from other donors' samples. The sequenced material came from PBMCs. The CDR3 DNA follows: TGTGCCAGCTGGGTGGGGGGACTAGCGGGAAGCGAGCAGTACTTC. Translating it yields CASWVGGLAGSEQYF.